Listed below are T cell receptor beta chains from one sample, sequenced in a study of blood T cell repertoires in COVID-19. Measured with immunoSEQ multiplex PCR; TCRdb has only the in-frame clones, and not every one. The sample records 130,000 or so clones, about four fifths being singletons. Sequencing input: peripheral blood. The receptors come from an elderly man with acute or convalescent COVID-19. The CDR3 runs from the conserved cysteine through the conserved F or W. Each record gives: D gene, CDR3 length, clone size, V gene, J gene, CDR3 protein, CDR3 DNA. D genes are given only for firm matches. Clone size is not always given. Where it is, it says once, few, many or a class for expanded clones.

D: .; length: 11; size: .; V: TRBV30; J: TRBJ2-4; CDR3: CAWISGNIQYF; DNA: TGTGCCTGGATCTCGGGAAACATTCAGTACTTC
D: TRBD1; length: 12; size: .; V: TRBV28; J: TRBJ1-2; CDR3: CASSIDRVGYTF; DNA: TGTGCCAGCAGCATCGACAGGGTCGGCTACACCTTC
D: .; length: 15; size: .; V: TRBV27; J: TRBJ2-3; CDR3: CASSLGGGAGDTQYF; DNA: TGTGCCAGCAGTTTAGGTGGGGGGGCCGGAGATACGCAGTATTTT
D: TRBD1; length: 15; size: .; V: TRBV2; J: TRBJ2-5; CDR3: CASNYNRGYQETQYF; DNA: TGTGCCAGCAACTACAACAGGGGATACCAAGAGACCCAGTACTTC
D: TRBD1; length: 16; size: .; V: TRBV2; J: TRBJ1-1; CDR3: CASSGRGQGSHTEAFF; DNA: TGTGCCAGCAGTGGGAGGGGACAGGGAAGTCACACTGAAGCTTTCTTT
D: TRBD1; length: 13; size: .; V: TRBV13; J: TRBJ1-2; CDR3: CASSLQRGQGYTF; DNA: TGTGCCAGCAGCTTACAAAGGGGGCAAGGCTACACCTTC
D: .; length: 14; size: .; V: TRBV15; J: TRBJ1-1; CDR3: CATSGGGLNTEAFF; DNA: TGTGCCACCAGCGGGGGGGGCTTGAACACTGAAGCTTTCTTT
D: .; length: 18; size: .; V: TRBV15; J: TRBJ2-1; CDR3: CATSRDWVERLEDNEQFF; DNA: TGTGCCACCAGCAGAGATTGGGTTGAGAGACTAGAGGACAATGAGCAGTTCTTC
D: TRBD1; length: 13; size: .; V: TRBV29-1; J: TRBJ2-6; CDR3: CSVTGAGANVLTF; DNA: TGCAGCGTTACAGGGGCGGGGGCCAACGTCCTGACTTTC
D: .; length: 11; size: few; V: TRBV9; J: TRBJ1-3; CDR3: CASSSGEVIYF; DNA: TGTGCCAGCAGCTCGGGGGAGGTCATATATTTT
D: .; length: 16; size: .; V: TRBV9; J: TRBJ1-3; CDR3: CASSVAPVSTGNTIYF; DNA: TGTGCCAGCAGCGTAGCACCGGTTTCTACTGGAAACACCATATATTTT
D: TRBD2; length: 17; size: .; V: TRBV3-1/TRBV3-2; J: TRBJ2-7; CDR3: CASSRGLTGLAADEQYF; DNA: TGTGCCAGCAGCCGGGGACTAACGGGACTAGCTGCGGACGAGCAGTACTTC
D: TRBD1; length: 16; size: .; V: TRBV5-4; J: TRBJ2-1; CDR3: CASSLGGQGSYNEQFF; DNA: TGTGCCAGCAGCTTGGGTGGACAGGGCTCTTACAATGAGCAGTTCTTC
D: .; length: 16; size: many; V: TRBV6-2/TRBV6-3; J: TRBJ2-1; CDR3: CASSRQRRSSYNEQFF; DNA: TGTGCCAGCAGCCGCCAACGGAGAAGCTCCTACAATGAGCAGTTCTTC
D: .; length: 13; size: .; V: TRBV9; J: TRBJ2-3; CDR3: CASSPRSPDTQYF; DNA: TGTGCCAGCAGCCCCCGGTCCCCAGATACGCAGTATTTT
D: TRBD1; length: 16; size: .; V: TRBV5-1; J: TRBJ2-5; CDR3: CASSHVPWTGEETQYF; DNA: TGCGCCAGCAGCCACGTACCTTGGACAGGGGAAGAGACCCAGTACTTC
D: TRBD1; length: 18; size: .; V: TRBV27; J: TRBJ2-6; CDR3: CASSTTGGFFSGANVLTF; DNA: TGTGCCAGCAGCACGACAGGGGGTTTTTTTTCTGGGGCCAACGTCCTGACTTTC
D: TRBD1; length: 14; size: .; V: TRBV2; J: TRBJ1-2; CDR3: CASSLQGGNYGYTF; DNA: TGTGCCAGCAGTTTACAGGGGGGCAACTATGGCTACACCTTC
D: .; length: 13; size: .; V: TRBV10-1; J: TRBJ2-7; CDR3: CATQRGGLDEQYF; DNA: TGCGCCACCCAGAGAGGAGGGCTGGACGAGCAGTACTTC
D: .; length: 13; size: few; V: TRBV6-6; J: TRBJ1-3; CDR3: CASKTGSGNTIYF; DNA: TGTGCCAGCAAAACAGGCTCTGGAAACACCATATATTTT
D: .; length: 14; size: .; V: TRBV5-4; J: TRBJ1-1; CDR3: CASSLETGIAEAFF; DNA: TGTGCCAGCAGCTTGGAAACAGGTATCGCTGAAGCTTTCTTT
D: TRBD2; length: 17; size: .; V: TRBV27; J: TRBJ2-2; CDR3: CASSLSAGGPPTGELFF; DNA: TGTGCCAGCAGTTTAAGCGCGGGGGGCCCCCCCACCGGGGAGCTGTTTTTT
D: .; length: 14; size: .; V: TRBV3-1/TRBV3-2; J: TRBJ1-1; CDR3: CASSQGGGGTEAFF; DNA: TGTGCCAGCAGCCAAGGGGGGGGAGGGACTGAAGCTTTCTTT
D: TRBD1; length: 17; size: .; V: TRBV24-1; J: TRBJ2-4; CDR3: CATSDSRGGAAKNIQYF; DNA: TGTGCCACCAGTGATTCTCGAGGGGGCGCGGCCAAAAACATTCAGTACTTC
D: TRBD2; length: 13; size: once; V: TRBV7-2; J: TRBJ2-5; CDR3: CASSSYREGTQYF; DNA: TGTGCCAGCAGCTCCTACCGGGAGGGGACCCAGTACTTC
D: TRBD2; length: 16; size: few; V: TRBV27; J: TRBJ2-1; CDR3: CASRRLAGSPYNEQFF; DNA: TGTGCCAGCAGGAGACTAGCGGGGAGCCCTTACAATGAGCAGTTCTTC
D: TRBD1; length: 18; size: .; V: TRBV7-8; J: TRBJ2-6; CDR3: CASSLVGGRGSGANVLTF; DNA: TGTGCCAGCAGCTTAGTAGGGGGCCGTGGCTCTGGGGCCAACGTCCTGACTTTC
D: .; length: 15; size: .; V: TRBV5-1; J: TRBJ2-1; CDR3: CASRFGTPSYNEQFF; DNA: TGCGCCAGCAGATTCGGGACTCCCTCCTACAATGAGCAGTTCTTC
D: .; length: 14; size: .; V: TRBV5-1; J: TRBJ2-3; CDR3: CASSSGTYTDTQYF; DNA: TGCGCCAGCAGCTCCGGGACTTACACAGATACGCAGTATTTT
D: .; length: 15; size: .; V: TRBV3-1/TRBV3-2; J: TRBJ1-6; CDR3: CASSPTGEWNSPLHF; DNA: TGTGCCAGCAGCCCGACCGGGGAGTGGAATTCACCCCTCCACTTT
D: .; length: 15; size: .; V: TRBV6-5; J: TRBJ2-2; CDR3: CASRTARHGTGELFF; DNA: TGTGCCAGCAGAACCGCCCGTCACGGGACCGGGGAGCTGTTTTTT
D: .; length: 17; size: .; V: TRBV21-1; J: TRBJ2-5; CDR3: CASSKVPGEVSEETQYF; DNA: TGTGCCAGCAGCAAAGTTCCGGGGGAGGTAAGCGAAGAGACCCAGTACTTC
D: TRBD2; length: 15; size: .; V: TRBV5-1; J: TRBJ2-7; CDR3: CASSQTGTRPYEQYF; DNA: TGCGCCAGCAGCCAAACCGGGACTAGGCCCTACGAGCAGTACTTC
D: TRBD1; length: 13; size: .; V: TRBV6-4; J: TRBJ2-1; CDR3: CANGTGSYNEQFF; DNA: TGTGCCAATGGGACAGGGTCATACAATGAGCAGTTCTTC
D: .; length: 15; size: few; V: TRBV19; J: TRBJ2-7; CDR3: CASRKGGPGAYEQYF; DNA: TGTGCCAGTAGAAAGGGGGGGCCTGGGGCCTACGAGCAGTACTTC
D: TRBD1; length: 15; size: .; V: TRBV29-1; J: TRBJ1-3; CDR3: CSVRDSMISGNTIYF; DNA: TGCAGCGTGCGGGACAGCATGATCTCTGGAAACACCATATATTTT
D: TRBD1; length: 14; size: once; V: TRBV7-2; J: TRBJ2-7; CDR3: CASSPGTGGLEQYF; DNA: TGTGCCAGCAGCCCCGGGACAGGGGGCCTCGAGCAGTACTTC
D: TRBD2; length: 16; size: .; V: TRBV4-2; J: TRBJ2-5; CDR3: CASSQVDSGGKETQYF; DNA: TGTGCCAGCAGCCAAGTGGATAGCGGGGGGAAAGAGACCCAGTACTTC
D: TRBD1; length: 18; size: .; V: TRBV19; J: TRBJ1-1; CDR3: CASSIDPVIDRGVTEAFF; DNA: TGTGCCAGTAGTATAGACCCCGTGATAGACAGGGGAGTCACTGAAGCTTTCTTT
D: TRBD1; length: 15; size: .; V: TRBV2; J: TRBJ2-7; CDR3: CASSTPGTGVDEQYF; DNA: TGTGCCAGCAGTACCCCCGGGACAGGGGTTGACGAGCAGTACTTC
D: .; length: 14; size: .; V: TRBV18; J: TRBJ2-7; CDR3: CASSPLDRIYEQYF; DNA: TGTGCCAGCTCACCACTCGACAGGATTTACGAGCAGTACTTC
D: TRBD1; length: 13; size: once; V: TRBV27; J: TRBJ1-2; CDR3: CASSFRGDGGYTF; DNA: TGTGCCAGCAGTTTCAGGGGGGACGGCGGCTACACCTTC
D: TRBD1; length: 18; size: .; V: TRBV19; J: TRBJ1-5; CDR3: CASSTPGQGARSNQPQHF; DNA: TGTGCCAGTAGCACCCCGGGACAGGGGGCTCGAAGCAATCAGCCCCAGCATTTT
D: .; length: 12; size: .; V: TRBV6-5; J: TRBJ1-2; CDR3: CASSTRVYGYTF; DNA: TGTGCCAGCAGTACCAGGGTGTATGGCTACACCTTC
D: .; length: 13; size: once; V: TRBV19; J: TRBJ1-1; CDR3: CASNPRENTEAFF; DNA: TGTGCCAGTAACCCTCGAGAGAACACTGAAGCTTTCTTT
D: .; length: 13; size: .; V: TRBV30; J: TRBJ1-6; CDR3: CAWSAGYGSPLHF; DNA: TGTGCCTGGAGTGCAGGGTACGGTTCACCCCTCCACTTT
D: .; length: 13; size: .; V: TRBV11-2; J: TRBJ2-5; CDR3: CASSSGLSETQYF; DNA: TGTGCCAGCAGCTCAGGGTTGTCCGAGACCCAGTACTTC
D: TRBD2; length: 17; size: .; V: TRBV4-2; J: TRBJ2-3; CDR3: CASSRGGGGISTDTQYF; DNA: TGTGCCAGCAGCCGGGGTGGCGGGGGAATCTCCACAGATACGCAGTATTTT
D: .; length: 15; size: few; V: TRBV6-6; J: TRBJ1-2; CDR3: CASSKRGVANYGYTF; DNA: TGTGCCAGCAGTAAGCGCGGTGTAGCTAACTATGGCTACACCTTC
D: .; length: 16; size: .; V: TRBV7-8; J: TRBJ2-3; CDR3: CASSITEGLSTDTQYF; DNA: TGTGCCAGCAGCATCACGGAGGGTCTGAGCACAGATACGCAGTATTTT
D: TRBD1; length: 13; size: .; V: TRBV18; J: TRBJ2-7; CDR3: CASSPGTGEEQYF; DNA: TGTGCCAGCTCACCTGGGACAGGGGAAGAGCAGTACTTC
D: .; length: 12; size: .; V: TRBV20-1; J: TRBJ1-2; CDR3: CSASGGLMGYTF; DNA: TGCAGTGCTAGTGGGGGGCTGATGGGCTACACCTTC
D: TRBD1; length: 15; size: few; V: TRBV6-6; J: TRBJ1-6; CDR3: CASSAAGTGGSPLHF; DNA: TGTGCCAGCAGTGCCGCCGGGACAGGGGGCTCACCCCTCCACTTT
D: .; length: 14; size: .; V: TRBV6-2/TRBV6-3; J: TRBJ1-2; CDR3: CASSSTQGNYGYTF; DNA: TGTGCCAGCAGTTCGACACAGGGAAACTATGGCTACACCTTC
D: TRBD1; length: 13; size: .; V: TRBV2; J: TRBJ2-2; CDR3: CASSRTGTGELFF; DNA: TGTGCCAGCAGTAGGACAGGCACCGGGGAGCTGTTTTTT
D: .; length: 14; size: .; V: TRBV5-5; J: TRBJ2-3; CDR3: CASSLDSGIDTQYF; DNA: TGTGCCAGCAGCTTGGATTCGGGGATAGATACGCAGTATTTT
D: .; length: 16; size: once; V: TRBV12-5; J: TRBJ1-3; CDR3: CASGYRQAQSGNTIYF; DNA: TGTGCTAGTGGTTACCGACAGGCGCAATCTGGAAACACCATATATTTT
D: .; length: 14; size: .; V: TRBV19; J: TRBJ2-5; CDR3: CASSQGSAQETQYF; DNA: TGTGCCAGTAGTCAAGGGAGCGCTCAAGAGACCCAGTACTTC
D: .; length: 15; size: .; V: TRBV4-1; J: TRBJ1-1; CDR3: CASSPLGLGNTEAFF; DNA: TGCGCCAGCAGCCCTTTGGGGCTGGGGAACACTGAAGCTTTCTTT
D: TRBD1; length: 16; size: few; V: TRBV7-9; J: TRBJ2-7; CDR3: CASSLELGQGSYEQYF; DNA: TGTGCCAGCAGCTTAGAATTGGGACAGGGATCCTACGAGCAGTACTTC